This T cell receptor beta chain was recorded in a study of cytomegalovirus exposure and HLA in healthy donors. Study outcomes and limitations: A previous analysis found most TCR beta V segments productive roughly 90% or roughly 30% of the time.

Amplification used 60 Vbeta primers and 13 Jbeta primers. Data came from immunoSEQ multiplex PCR; TCRdb stores just in-frame clones and leaves some out. The sample carries 100,000 or so clones, roughly 81% recorded once. The CDR3 runs to 15 residues. Looked up from germline, CDR1 is SQVTM and CDR2 is ANQGSEA. Germline trimming cut 2 bases from V and 4 bases from J; bases unmatched to any gene: 8. With respect to this clone: Its target is unknown.

The clonotype originates from a middle-aged man in good health and CMV-seronegative. The genes are TRBV29-1 and TRBJ2-5; 9 bases are shared with TRBD1. The sample was PBMCs. The CDR3 bases are TGCAGCGTTGAAAAACAGGGGGCAATCGTAGAGACCCAGTACTTC. This gives the protein CSVEKQGAIVETQYF.